This T cell receptor beta chain was obtained from a study of CD8 T cells in ankylosing spondylitis. Study findings and constraints: Reportedly, significant enrichment of disease-linked clones occurred in matched ankylosing spondylitis synovial fluid.

CDR3 length equals 16 residues. The trim removed 3 bases at V and 5 bases at J, leaving 12 bases unmatched. Germline-derived CDR1 and CDR2 are KGHSH and LQKENI. One entry per CDR3 protein results from TCRdb running MiXCR on the 5' RACE reads. Here the sample spans 150,000 or so distinct CDR3 sequences, approximately 16% being singletons. This clonotype was observed a few times. Antigen: not known. The V and J genes are TRBV18 and TRBJ1-1, with 7 bases matching TRBD1. The sample comprised blood, either unsorted or a sorted T cell fraction (not recorded which). The source of this sequence is a male donor with ankylosing spondylitis or in good health (not recorded which). The CDR3 protein is CASSPRVQGIRTEAFF. Here the CDR3 DNA reads TGTGCCAGCTCACCGCGGGTACAGGGGATAAGGACTGAAGCTTTCTTT.